The rows below give T cell receptor beta chains drawn from one sample of a study of cytomegalovirus exposure and HLA in healthy donors. The method was immunoSEQ multiplex PCR; TCRdb's version includes in-frame clones alone and lacks a portion of them. Among 110,000 to 150,000 clones, roughly 82% were seen once, and the ten largest hold around 7%. The sequenced sample consisted of PBMCs. These receptors were obtained from a young man in good health and CMV-seronegative. CDR3s include the opening cysteine and the closing phenylalanine or tryptophan. A D gene is named only where the DNA matches it firmly. The size of a clone is reported for some rows only, either as once, few or many, or as a class for expanded clones.

J gene,V gene,clone size,D gene,CDR3 DNA,CDR3 protein
TRBJ1-2,TRBV29-1,NA,NA,TGCAGCGTCCCCCGGAACTATGGCTACACCTTC,CSVPRNYGYTF
TRBJ2-1,TRBV14,NA,TRBD2,TGTGCCAGCAGCCAAGCGGTGGGGAGGGTCCACAATGAGCAGTTCTTC,CASSQAVGRVHNEQFF
TRBJ1-2,TRBV2,NA,TRBD1,TGTGCCAGCAGAAATACAGGGGGCATCTATGGCTACACCTTC,CASRNTGGIYGYTF
TRBJ1-1,TRBV13,NA,TRBD1,TGTGCCAGCAGCTTCCTGCAGGGGGCCGGGATGAACACTGAAGCTTTCTTT,CASSFLQGAGMNTEAFF
TRBJ1-2,TRBV5-6,few,TRBD1,TGTGCCAGCAACGAACTCACCTGGACAGGGATCCACCGCTATGGCTACACCTTC,CASNELTWTGIHRYGYTF
TRBJ2-7,TRBV11-2,NA,NA,TGTGCCAGCAGCCAGGGACTCTACGAGCAGTACTTC,CASSQGLYEQYF
TRBJ1-1,TRBV19,NA,NA,TGTGCCAGTAGTGAGGGCAGATATTACACTGAAGCTTTCTTT,CASSEGRYYTEAFF
TRBJ2-3,TRBV7-2,few,NA,TGTGCCAGCAGCTTAGCCCTCGATACGCAGTATTTT,CASSLALDTQYF
TRBJ2-5,TRBV20-1,NA,NA,TGCAGTGCCAGACCCTTGGAGACCCAGTACTTC,CSARPLETQYF
TRBJ1-2,TRBV28,NA,NA,TGTGCCAGCAGCCTTAGTGGGGCCGCCTATGGCTACACCTTC,CASSLSGAAYGYTF
TRBJ1-2,TRBV12-5,NA,NA,TGTGCTAGTGGTTTGACAGGGCGCTATGGCTACACCTTC,CASGLTGRYGYTF
TRBJ1-2,TRBV29-1,NA,NA,TGCAGCGTTGAAGGCCGGTTGGGGACTCAGGGTAACTATGGCTACACCTTC,CSVEGRLGTQGNYGYTF
TRBJ2-1,TRBV6-5,few,NA,TGTGCCAGCGCAACCGGGACTATAAGGGGGGATGAGCAGTTCTTC,CASATGTIRGDEQFF
TRBJ1-1,TRBV2,NA,TRBD1,TGTGCCAGCAGTGAATGGGGGACAGGGGGCCCTGAAGCTTTCTTT,CASSEWGTGGPEAFF
TRBJ2-1,TRBV7-7,NA,NA,TGTGCTAGCAGCCTTACCTTCGGGGGTATCAACAATGAGCAGTTCTTC,CASSLTFGGINNEQFF
TRBJ1-2,TRBV18,NA,NA,TGTGCCAGCTCATCGGACAGAGAAAGTATCTATGGCTACACCTTC,CASSSDRESIYGYTF
TRBJ2-7,TRBV9,NA,NA,TGTGCCAGCAGCGGCGACAGCTCCTACGAGCAGTACTTC,CASSGDSSYEQYF
TRBJ2-3,TRBV6-4,NA,NA,TGTGCCAGCAGGAGTTTTTATGAAGTCGGTGCGCAGTATTTT,CASRSFYEVGAQYF
TRBJ1-5,TRBV7-9,NA,NA,TGTGCCAGCAGCTGGAGAAATCAGCCCCAGCATTTT,CASSWRNQPQHF
TRBJ1-3,TRBV28,NA,NA,TGTGCCAGCAGTAGGTTGAGGGCCGAGTCTGGAAACACCATATATTTT,CASSRLRAESGNTIYF
TRBJ2-1,TRBV29-1,NA,NA,TGCAGCCATCAAGGGGCCAATGAGCAGTTCTTC,CSHQGANEQFF
TRBJ2-3,TRBV5-6,NA,TRBD1,TGTGCCAGCAGCCCCGGGACAGTCGCCACAGATACGCAGTATTTT,CASSPGTVATDTQYF
TRBJ1-2,TRBV6-5,NA,TRBD1,TGTGCCAGCAGCCGGACAGGGAGCTATGGCTACACCTTC,CASSRTGSYGYTF
TRBJ2-5,TRBV5-1,NA,TRBD2,TGCGCCAGCAGCTTTCGAATGGGACTAGCGGGAGTTGAGACCCAGTACTTC,CASSFRMGLAGVETQYF
TRBJ2-7,TRBV5-4,NA,TRBD1,TGTGCCAGCAGCTTGTCCCCGACAGGGGTCGACGAGCAGTACTTC,CASSLSPTGVDEQYF
TRBJ2-3,TRBV7-3,NA,NA,TGTGCCAGCAGCCCCGGGGGGCGGTTAGATACGCAGTATTTT,CASSPGGRLDTQYF
TRBJ2-7,TRBV2,NA,NA,TGTGCCAGCAACGGTCCCAGACCGGGCTCCTACGAGCAGTACTTC,CASNGPRPGSYEQYF
TRBJ2-5,TRBV12-5,NA,NA,TGTGCTAGTGGTTTGGTACTTTCGCTCGAGGGAAGGGAGACCCAGTACTTC,CASGLVLSLEGRETQYF
TRBJ2-6,TRBV28,NA,TRBD1,TGTGCCAGCAGTTTCGGGACAGGGTGGACTGGGGCCAACGTCCTGACTTTC,CASSFGTGWTGANVLTF
TRBJ2-3,TRBV4-2,NA,TRBD2,TGTGCCAGCAGCCTCGGGACTAGCGGGAGGGCCGATACGCAGTATTTT,CASSLGTSGRADTQYF
TRBJ2-7,TRBV27,NA,TRBD2,TGTGCCAGCCGGGGGGGGTACGAGCAGTACTTC,CASRGGYEQYF
TRBJ2-2,TRBV5-1,NA,TRBD1,TGCGCCAGCAGCAAGTGGGGACAGGGGGCCGCCGGGGAGCTGTTTTTT,CASSKWGQGAAGELFF
TRBJ2-1,TRBV5-5,NA,TRBD1,TGTGCCAGCAGCTATGTGTGGACAGGGACGAATGAGCAGTTCTTC,CASSYVWTGTNEQFF
TRBJ2-2,TRBV5-1,NA,TRBD2,TGCGCCAGCAGCACTAGCGGGAGTGGCACCGGGGAGCTGTTTTTT,CASSTSGSGTGELFF
TRBJ1-3,TRBV5-6,NA,TRBD1,TGTGCCAGCAGCGCCCCGGGACAGGGGGGTTTTGGAAACACCATATATTTT,CASSAPGQGGFGNTIYF
TRBJ2-7,TRBV5-6,once,NA,TGTGCCAGCAGCCCGCGGCCAGGGCACAACGAGCAGTACTTC,CASSPRPGHNEQYF
TRBJ1-6,TRBV5-1,NA,NA,TGCGCCAGCAGCTTGGTGGCCGGGGGGAATTCACCCCTCCACTTT,CASSLVAGGNSPLHF
TRBJ2-7,TRBV18,NA,NA,TGTGCCAGCTCACAAGGACGTCAGGGCGAGCAGTACTTC,CASSQGRQGEQYF
TRBJ1-1,TRBV28,NA,TRBD1,TGTGCCAGCCAGGCCCCCTCCGGGACAGGGCGGTTCATGAACACTGAAGCTTTCTTT,CASQAPSGTGRFMNTEAFF
TRBJ2-2,TRBV6-5,NA,TRBD1,TGTGCCAGCAGTCCACAGGGGTGGCCCGGGGAGCTGTTTTTT,CASSPQGWPGELFF
TRBJ2-7,TRBV23-1,few,NA,TGCGCCAGCAGTCCTCTGCGCTCCTGCGGGGAGCAGTACTTC,CASSPLRSCGEQYF
TRBJ1-6,TRBV2,few,NA,TGTGCCACCGCGGGGCCCCAACCCCTTCACTTT,CATAGPQPLHF
TRBJ1-1,TRBV6-1,NA,TRBD1,TGTGCCAGCAGGGGAGACAGGGGGAACACTGAAGCTTTCTTT,CASRGDRGNTEAFF
TRBJ2-7,TRBV6-5,NA,TRBD1,TGTGCCAGCAGACTCCCGGGACAGGTCTACGAGCAGTACTTC,CASRLPGQVYEQYF
TRBJ2-5,TRBV7-2,NA,TRBD2,TGTGCCAGCAGCACCCCAGCGGGGACCCAAGAGACCCAGTACTTC,CASSTPAGTQETQYF
TRBJ2-7,TRBV14,NA,NA,TGTGCCAGCAGCCCACGGGGTTCCTTTTCCTACGAGCAGTACTTC,CASSPRGSFSYEQYF
TRBJ1-4,TRBV14,NA,TRBD1,TGTGCCAGCAGCCCGACCGGGACAGGGAATGAAAAACTGTTTTTT,CASSPTGTGNEKLFF
TRBJ2-7,TRBV5-5,few,NA,TGTGCCAGCAGCTTGAGTGCTAGCTACGAGCAGTACTTC,CASSLSASYEQYF
TRBJ2-2,TRBV19,NA,TRBD1,TGTGCCAGTATTTCAGGGGGCGCGATCACCGGGGAGCTGTTTTTT,CASISGGAITGELFF
TRBJ2-1,TRBV6-1,NA,NA,TGTGCCAGCAGTGAGCGACCGGGTTCCTACAATGAGCAGTTCTTC,CASSERPGSYNEQFF
TRBJ1-3,TRBV6-1,NA,TRBD1,TGTGCCAGCAGCCCTGGGGGGACAGGCAACACCATATATTTT,CASSPGGTGNTIYF
TRBJ1-1,TRBV15,NA,NA,TGTGCCACCAGCAGAGATTATGGGGACTCACCTACTGAAGCTTTCTTT,CATSRDYGDSPTEAFF
TRBJ2-3,TRBV7-2,NA,TRBD1,TGTGCCAGCAGCTTGCAGGGGGCTAAGACAGATACGCAGTATTTT,CASSLQGAKTDTQYF
TRBJ2-5,TRBV9,few,TRBD1,TGTGCCAGCAGCGTAGGGCTCCGGGACAGGGAAGAGACCCAGTACTTC,CASSVGLRDREETQYF
TRBJ2-4,TRBV10-3,NA,TRBD2,TGTGCCATCAGTGACTCTGGACTAGCGGGAGGTGGCTTAGCCAAAAACATTCAGTACTTC,CAISDSGLAGGGLAKNIQYF
TRBJ2-3,TRBV19,NA,TRBD2,TGTGCCAGTAGTATAGAGGGGGGGGTAGATACGCAGTATTTT,CASSIEGGVDTQYF
TRBJ1-1,TRBV30,few,TRBD1,TGTGCCTGGAGTAATAGGGGGCCCCAAGCTTTCTTT,CAWSNRGPQAFF
TRBJ1-1,TRBV10-3,NA,NA,TGTGCCTCCCGACAGGAGCAAACACTTACAAAAGCTTTCTTT,CASRQEQTLTKAFF
TRBJ2-2,TRBV9,NA,NA,TGTGCCAGCAGCGTACGGGTCACCGGGGAGCTGTTTTTT,CASSVRVTGELFF
TRBJ1-3,TRBV18,NA,TRBD1,TGTGCCAGCTCACCGCTACAGGGGACTCCCTCTGGAAACACCATATATTTT,CASSPLQGTPSGNTIYF